This record concerns one TCR beta chain sequence. Every donor was a Caucasian adult from Nashville, Tennessee. This sample stems from a study of shared clonotypes between healthy human individuals. Trimming pared 8 bases from V and 5 bases from J, leaving 12 bases between. The CDR3 consists of 12 residues. Germline CDR1 MNHEY, CDR2 SVGAGI. Sequencing was performed with immunoSEQ multiplex PCR; in TCRdb, only in-frame clones are kept and a portion is missing. Found here are about 1 million clones, around 75% of them singletons; the top ten hold approximately 1.5%. The sequenced sample was memory CD4+ T cells sorted from blood. Specified subset: CD45RA-negative fraction. The V and J genes are TRBV6-5 and TRBJ1-1; D call uncertain. The sequence came from a man younger than 30 in good health. The CDR3 bases are TGTGCCAGCGGATCGGGGAGGACTGAAGCTTTCTTT. Its protein is CASGSGRTEAFF.